This is a list of T cell receptor beta chains from one sample in a study of T cell responses to AZD1222 COVID-19 vaccine. TCRdb keeps only in-frame clones here, not all; method: immunoSEQ multiplex PCR. The table lists 100,000 or so clones, over 80% of them singletons. Material: peripheral blood, obtained 28 days after the second AZD1222 dose. These receptors were obtained from an adult who received the AZD1222 COVID-19 vaccine. CDR3s include the opening cysteine and the closing phenylalanine or tryptophan. A D gene is named only where the DNA matches it firmly. Clone size is not always given. Where it is, it says once, few, many or a class for expanded clones.

-	TRBV11-1	TRBD1	TRBJ2-7	TGTGCCAGCAGCGGGGGACAGGGCAACTACGAGCAGTACTTC	CASSGGQGNYEQYF
-	TRBV11-2	-	TRBJ1-6	TGTGCCAGCAGCCACACCGTGGCTAATTCACCCCTCCACTTT	CASSHTVANSPLHF
-	TRBV5-6	-	TRBJ1-1	TGTGCCAGCAGCTACTACTGGGGACTGGAAACTGAAGCTTTCTTT	CASSYYWGLETEAFF
-	TRBV3-1/TRBV3-2	-	TRBJ1-1	TGTGCCAGCAGCCGGGCCTCCGCCGGTGAAGCTTTCTTT	CASSRASAGEAFF
-	TRBV5-6	-	TRBJ1-5	TGTGCCAGCAGCTTGGTCAGGAGCAATCAGCCCCAGCATTTT	CASSLVRSNQPQHF
-	TRBV2	TRBD1	TRBJ1-2	TGTGCCAGCAGTGCAACCTGGACAGGGACCTATGGCTACACCTTC	CASSATWTGTYGYTF
-	TRBV5-4	TRBD1	TRBJ1-2	TGTGCCAGCAGTGAGGGGGCGGTGGACTATGGCTACACCTTC	CASSEGAVDYGYTF
-	TRBV7-2	-	TRBJ1-2	TGTGCCAGCAGCTTAGTGGGGTGGGGTAGTAACGGCTACACCTTC	CASSLVGWGSNGYTF
-	TRBV10-3	TRBD2	TRBJ2-7	TGTGCCATCGCGGGACTAGCTACGGCCTACGAGCAGTACTTC	CAIAGLATAYEQYF
-	TRBV2	TRBD1	TRBJ2-5	TGTGCCAGCAGTTGGGACAGGGGATCCGAAGAGACCCAGTACTTC	CASSWDRGSEETQYF
-	TRBV28	-	TRBJ2-5	TGTGCCAGCAGTTTCCTACGACGGCGCGGGGTCCCACAAGAGACCCAGTACTTC	CASSFLRRRGVPQETQYF
once	TRBV20-1	-	TRBJ1-1	TGCAGTGCGGGCAGGTCTGAAGCTTTCTTT	CSAGRSEAFF
-	TRBV27	-	TRBJ2-3	TGTGCCAGCAGTCGAGTCGGGAGTACAGATACGCAGTATTTT	CASSRVGSTDTQYF
-	TRBV30	-	TRBJ2-1	TGTGCCTGCCTAGGTGGGGGTTTTAACAATGAGCAGTTCTTC	CACLGGGFNNEQFF
-	TRBV30	-	TRBJ1-5	TGTGCCTGGAGCTACCGAGGGGGGAATCAGCCCCAGCATTTT	CAWSYRGGNQPQHF
-	TRBV7-9	TRBD1	TRBJ2-7	TGTGCCAGCAGCCGAGACAGGGACGAGCAGTACTTC	CASSRDRDEQYF
-	TRBV6-1	-	TRBJ2-7	TGTGCCAGCAGTGAAGACGTAGGGGATAGCTCCTACGAGCAGTACTTC	CASSEDVGDSSYEQYF